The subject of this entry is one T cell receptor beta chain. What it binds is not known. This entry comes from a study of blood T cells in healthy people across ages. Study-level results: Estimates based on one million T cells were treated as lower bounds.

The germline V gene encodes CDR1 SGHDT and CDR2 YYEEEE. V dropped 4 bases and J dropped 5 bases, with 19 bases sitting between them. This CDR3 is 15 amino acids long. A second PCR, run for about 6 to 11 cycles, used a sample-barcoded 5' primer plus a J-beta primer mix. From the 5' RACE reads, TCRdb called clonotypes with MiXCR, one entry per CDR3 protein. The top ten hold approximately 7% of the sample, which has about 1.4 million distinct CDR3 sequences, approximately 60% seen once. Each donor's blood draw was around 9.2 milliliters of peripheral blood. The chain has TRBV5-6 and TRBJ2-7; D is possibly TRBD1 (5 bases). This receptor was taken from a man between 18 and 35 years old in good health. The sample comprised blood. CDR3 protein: CASSAGRPGLHEQYF. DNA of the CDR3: TGTGCCAGCAGCGCTGGGCGGCCAGGGCTTCACGAGCAGTACTTC.